These 19 T cell receptor beta chains were all obtained from the same sample, sequenced in a study of OX40 agonist ivuxolimab in advanced cancers. This table comes from immunoSEQ multiplex PCR, and its TCRdb copy is limited to in-frame clones, with some not included. The sample has some 76,000 clones; approximately 90% are singletons. Sequenced here: CD4+ or CD8+ T cells sorted from blood, sampled in a trial of the OX40 agonist ivuxolimab. The receptors here all came from an adult with an advanced solid tumor such as melanoma, head and neck, liver or kidney cancer.

The V and J genes are TRBV29-1 and TRBJ2-5; TRBD2 matches at 8 bases. V shed 5 bases and J 3 bases; nucleotides not matched to a gene: 2. The germline gives CDR1 SQVTM, CDR2 ANQGSEA. The CDR3 has 12 residues. The CDR3 spells CSVWGLEETQYF. In nucleotides, the CDR3 is TGCAGCGTTTGGGGACTAGAAGAGACCCAGTACTTC. Together with reference TRBV29-1 and TRBJ2-5, the CDR3 gives the full variable domain: SAVISQKPSRDICQRGTSLTIQCQVDSQVTMMFWYRQQPGQSLTLIATANQGSEATYESGFVIDKFPISRPNLTFSTLTVSNMSPEDSSIYLCSVWGLEETQYFGPGTRLLVL.

This clone has just a few counts. The chain is built from TRBV7-9 and TRBJ2-7; D is undetermined. This CDR3 is 12 amino acids long. V was clipped by 3 bases and J by 7 bases, with 10 bases between them. CDR1 is SEHNR and CDR2 is FQNEAQ in the germline V gene (reference sequence). CDR3 amino acids: CASSLGFTEQYF. As DNA, the CDR3 is TGTGCCAGCAGCTTGGGGTTTACGGAGCAGTACTTC. Full variable domain (rest looked up from reference TRBV7-9 and TRBJ2-7): DTGVSQNPRHKITKRGQNVTFRCDPISEHNRLYWYRQTLGQGPEFLTYFQNEAQLEKSRLLSDRFSAERPKGSFSTLEIQRTEQGDSAMYLCASSLGFTEQYFGPGTRLTVT.

V is TRBV14 and J is TRBJ2-2, with 11 bases that match TRBD1. The trim removed 4 bases at V and 7 bases at J, leaving 11 bases unmatched. Germline V CDR1 and CDR2: SGHDN, FVKESK. The CDR3 has 17 residues. The CDR3 here is CASSRLKDRGRDGELFF. The CDR3 coding sequence is TGTGCCAGCAGCCGCTTAAAGGACAGGGGGCGTGACGGGGAGCTGTTTTTT.

The V and J genes are TRBV9 and TRBJ1-2, with D perhaps matching TRBD1 (5 bases). The V and J ends lost 0 bases and 0 bases respectively, with 6 bases between them. Germline CDR1 SGDLS, CDR2 YYNGEE. This CDR3 spans 14 amino acids. The CDR3 sequence: CASSVGGSNYGYTF. CDR3 bases: TGTGCCAGCAGCGTAGGGGGGTCTAACTATGGCTACACCTTC.

The gene calls are TRBV9 and TRBJ1-5; D is unclear. Germline CDR1 and CDR2: SGDLS and YYNGEE. The V and J ends lost 4 bases and 6 bases respectively, with 11 bases between them. This CDR3 spans 13 amino acids. This CDR3 reads CASSPTPVQPQHF. In DNA, the CDR3 is TGTGCCAGCAGCCCTACTCCTGTTCAGCCCCAGCATTTT.

The genes are TRBV19 and TRBJ1-5; TRBD1 aligns across 10 bases. J gave up 7 bases and V 5 bases, and 5 bases lay outside the gene matches. The length of the CDR3 is 14 residues. The germline CDR1 and CDR2 sequences are LNHDA and SQIVND (reference sequence). The CDR3 DNA is TGTGCCAGTAGTCGGACAGGGGGGGAACAGCCCCAGCATTTT. This gives the protein CASSRTGGEQPQHF. Based on the CDR3 plus reference TRBV19 and TRBJ1-5, the full variable domain is DGGITQSPKYLFRKEGQNVTLSCEQNLNHDAMYWYRQDPGQGLRLIYYSQIVNDFQKGDIAEGYSVSREKKESFPLTVTSAQKNPTAFYLCASSRTGGEQPQHFGDGTRLSIL.

The V gene is TRBV7-9, the J gene TRBJ2-3, with D possibly matching TRBD2 (7 bases). This CDR3 comprises 13 residues. With 11 bases removed from V and 1 base from J, the gap between germline ends came to 13 bases. Germline values: CDR1 SEHNR, CDR2 FQNEAQ (reference sequence). The CDR3 nucleotides are TGTGCCCTCGGGGGGCACCGCACAGATACGCAGTATTTT. Its translation is CALGGHRTDTQYF.

The chain joins TRBV9 to TRBJ2-1; D perhaps matches TRBD1 (6 bases). CDR3 size: 15 residues. V gave up 0 bases and J gave up 8 bases, with 15 bases separating them. Germline CDR1 is SGDLS and CDR2 is YYNGEE. The CDR3 loop is CASSVGSGVRHEQFF. The CDR3 coding sequence is TGTGCCAGCAGCGTAGGGTCAGGGGTTCGGCATGAGCAGTTCTTC.

V gene TRBV9 combines with J gene TRBJ1-5, with D perhaps TRBD1 (5 bases). Germline V gives CDR1 SGDLS, CDR2 YYNGEE. The CDR3 extends over 13 amino acids. Trimming took 3 bases from V and 4 from J, leaving 8 bases between them. CDR3 sequence (DNA): TGTGCCAGCAGCGGCGGGGGAAATCAGCCCCAGCATTTT. Residues: CASSGGGNQPQHF.

This clone occurred once. The V and J genes are TRBV13 and TRBJ2-3; D perhaps matches TRBD2 (7 bases). Deletions cut 1 base from V and 1 base from J, with 12 bases between. Per the germline V gene, CDR1 is PRHDT and CDR2 is FYEKMQ (reference sequence). The CDR3 consists of 16 residues. The CDR3, as DNA: TGTGCCAGCAGCTTAGCTGGGGGGGCCGGCACAGATACGCAGTATTTT. It codes for CASSLAGGAGTDTQYF.

V usage is TRBV14 and J usage is TRBJ2-5; D call uncertain. Germline V lookup: CDR1 SGHDN, CDR2 FVKESK. This CDR3 has 13 amino acids. Trimming stripped 5 bases from V and 2 bases from J, with 9 bases between. The CDR3 DNA follows: TGTGCCAGCAGCTATGAGGAACAAGAGACCCAGTACTTC. The encoded protein is CASSYEEQETQYF.

The chain carries TRBV2 and TRBJ2-1; 9 nucleotides match TRBD2. Germline loops: CDR1 SNHLY, CDR2 FYNNEI. The length of the CDR3 is 14 residues. After removal of 4 bases from V and 7 bases from J, the junction contained 5 bases not matched to a gene. The CDR3 DNA follows: TGTGCCAGCAGTGCCGTAGGACTAGCGAATGAGCAGTTCTTC. This codes for CASSAVGLANEQFF.

V and J are TRBV18 and TRBJ2-3, with 15 positions matching TRBD2. The CDR3 is 18 amino acids. Losses at the gene ends were 0 bases for V and 4 bases for J; bases not matched to a gene: 5. Germline V gene data show CDR1 as KGHSH and CDR2 as LQKENI. The CDR3 sequence: CASSPPPGLAGGPDTQYF. For the CDR3, the DNA is TGTGCCAGCTCACCACCCCCGGGACTAGCGGGGGGACCAGATACGCAGTATTTT.

The chain carries TRBV9 and TRBJ2-7; D possibly corresponds to TRBD2 (5 bases). Germline V gene data show CDR1 as SGDLS and CDR2 as YYNGEE. The CDR3 spans 11 residues. With 3 bases removed from V and 6 bases from J, the gap between germline ends came to 7 bases. CDR3 region: CASSGEGEQYF. In nucleotides, the CDR3 is TGTGCCAGCAGCGGAGAGGGCGAGCAGTACTTC. Looking up the rest from reference TRBV9 and TRBJ2-7 gives the full variable domain: DSGVTQTPKHLITATGQRVTLRCSPRSGDLSVYWYQQSLDQGLQFLIQYYNGEERAKGNILERFSAQQFPDLHSELNLSSLELGDSALYFCASSGEGEQYFGPGTRLTVT.

This clone was observed once. This sequence joins TRBV5-6 and TRBJ2-5, with D possibly TRBD2 on 6 matching bases. V dropped 2 bases and J dropped 4 bases, with 15 bases sitting between them. Germline CDR1 SGHDT, CDR2 YYEEEE. CDR3 length equals 15 residues. The CDR3 bases are TGTGCCAGCAGCTTATCGTGGGGGGTTATAGAGACCCAGTACTTC. Residues: CASSLSWGVIETQYF.

The CDR3 is CAIFTGSYEQYF. DNA of the CDR3: TGTGCCATCTTCACAGGCTCCTACGAGCAGTACTTC. This chain uses TRBV6-1 with TRBJ2-7; tentative D call: TRBD1 (5 bases). Trimming took 10 bases from V and 0 from J, leaving 10 bases between them. Germline V gene sequence: CDR1 MNHNS, CDR2 SASEGT. The CDR3 extends over 12 amino acids.

The chain is built from TRBV19 and TRBJ2-7, with TRBD2 as a possible D gene (5 bases). The CDR3 spans 13 residues. The V end lost 3 bases, the J end lost 2 bases, and 8 bases lay between the germline ends. The V gene's germline CDR1 is LNHDA and CDR2 SQIVND (reference sequence). The CDR3 bases are TGTGCCAGTAGTATGACTATAACCTACGAGCAGTACTTC. Translation: CASSMTITYEQYF. Full variable domain (rest looked up from reference TRBV19 and TRBJ2-7): DGGITQSPKYLFRKEGQNVTLSCEQNLNHDAMYWYRQDPGQGLRLIYYSQIVNDFQKGDIAEGYSVSREKKESFPLTVTSAQKNPTAFYLCASSMTITYEQYFGPGTRLTVT.

In this sample, this clone is medium-sized. Other DNA variants within this sample encode the same CDR3. CDR3 DNA sequence: TGCGCCAGCAGCTTGGCAGGGAACAATGAGCAGTTCTTC. Protein: CASSLAGNNEQFF. The rearrangement links TRBV5-1 to TRBJ2-1; TRBD1 might be the D (5 bases). V gave up 0 bases and J gave up 5 bases, with 6 bases separating them. Germline CDR1 and CDR2: SGHRS and YFSETQ. The CDR3 spans 13 residues. Combining the CDR3 with reference TRBV5-1 and TRBJ2-1 gives the whole variable domain KAGVTQTPRYLIKTRGQQVTLSCSPISGHRSVSWYQQTPGQGLQFLFEYFSETQRNKGNFPGRFSGRQFSNSRSEMNVSTLELGDSALYLCASSLAGNNEQFFGPGTRLTVL.

V usage is TRBV27 and J usage is TRBJ2-7; D gene unclear. With 3 bases removed from V and 0 bases from J, the gap between germline ends came to 9 bases. The CDR3 is 14 residues long. CDR1 MNHEY and CDR2 SMNVEV come from the germline V gene (reference sequence). CDR3 residues: CASSFLVSSYEQYF. The CDR3 DNA reads as TGTGCCAGCAGTTTCCTGGTGAGCTCCTACGAGCAGTACTTC.